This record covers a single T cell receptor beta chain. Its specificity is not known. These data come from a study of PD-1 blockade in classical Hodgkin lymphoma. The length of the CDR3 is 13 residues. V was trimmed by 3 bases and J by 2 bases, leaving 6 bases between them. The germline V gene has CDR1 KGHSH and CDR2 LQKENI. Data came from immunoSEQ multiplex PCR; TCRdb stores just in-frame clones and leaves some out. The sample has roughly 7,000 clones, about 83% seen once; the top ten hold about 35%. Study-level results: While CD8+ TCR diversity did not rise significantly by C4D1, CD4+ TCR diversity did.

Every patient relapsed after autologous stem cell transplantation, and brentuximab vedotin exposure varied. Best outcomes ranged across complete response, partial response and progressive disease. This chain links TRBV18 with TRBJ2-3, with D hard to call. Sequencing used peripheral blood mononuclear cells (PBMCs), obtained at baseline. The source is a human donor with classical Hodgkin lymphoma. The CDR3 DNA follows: TGTGCCAGCTCACCCGGCTACACAGATACGCAGTATTTT. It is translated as CASSPGYTDTQYF.